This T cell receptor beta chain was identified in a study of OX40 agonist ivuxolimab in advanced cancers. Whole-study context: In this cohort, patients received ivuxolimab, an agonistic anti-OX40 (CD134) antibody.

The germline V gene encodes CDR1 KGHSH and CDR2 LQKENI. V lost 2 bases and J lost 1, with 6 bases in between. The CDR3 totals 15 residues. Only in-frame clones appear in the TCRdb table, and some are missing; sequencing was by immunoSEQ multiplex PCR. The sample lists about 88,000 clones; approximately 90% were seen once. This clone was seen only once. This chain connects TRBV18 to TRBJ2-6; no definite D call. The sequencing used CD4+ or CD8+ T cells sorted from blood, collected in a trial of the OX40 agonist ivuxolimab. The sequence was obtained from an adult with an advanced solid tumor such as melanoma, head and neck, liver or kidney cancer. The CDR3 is CASSPEISGANVLTF. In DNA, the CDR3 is TGTGCCAGCTCACCAGAGATTTCTGGGGCCAACGTCCTGACTTTC.